This TCR beta chain originates from a study of T cell changes during pregnancy in multiple sclerosis. CDR3 length equals 15 residues. Germline CDR1 and CDR2: MGHDK and SYGVNS. Trimming took 8 bases from V and 3 from J; bases not matched to a gene: 9. Method: immunoSEQ multiplex PCR; TCRdb's copy keeps in-frame clones and lacks some. The sample records just over 55,000 clones, 85% to 95% being singletons. The gene calls are TRBV25-1 and TRBJ2-1, with 8 bases identical to TRBD2. Sample: peripheral blood, taken after pregnancy. The origin of this receptor is a female donor in good health, enrolled as a control in a pregnancy study. CDR3 amino acids: CASGGREGYYNEQFF. The DNA of the CDR3 is TGTGCCAGCGGGGGACGGGAGGGCTACTACAATGAGCAGTTCTTC.